The clone carrying this TCR beta chain has more than one count but fewer than ten. This sample was taken from a study of T cells after yellow fever vaccination. Germline loops: CDR1 SGHNT, CDR2 YYREEE (reference sequence). The CDR3 sequence is 14 residues long. Trimming removed 1 base from V and 4 bases from J, with 9 bases in between. In TCRdb, the 5' RACE reads were re-called with MiXCR into one record per CDR3 protein. The table lists under 500,000 distinct CDR3 sequences, 18% of them singletons, with 15% to 20% in the top ten. The V gene is TRBV5-4, the J gene TRBJ2-1; D might be TRBD1 (5 bases). The sequencing here drew on PBMCs, taken before the yellow fever booster vaccination. This clonotype was obtained from a man younger than 35 who received the YFV17D yellow fever vaccine. CDR3 amino acids: CASSLFQGYNEQFF. CDR3 nucleotides: TGTGCCAGCAGCTTGTTCCAGGGTTACAATGAGCAGTTCTTC.